This T cell receptor (beta chain) is from a study of cytomegalovirus exposure and HLA in healthy donors. Study conclusions and caveats: Prior analysis indicated that the majority of TCR beta V segments exhibited productivity approximately 87% or approximately 30% of the time. Most TCRs appeared rarely, but some public TCRs recurred in many donors. The study put 150 or so TCR beta chains on its list as cytomegalovirus-associated.

Details on this clone: Its antigen is unidentified.

This CDR3 has 15 amino acids. The J segment lost 5 bases and the V segment lost 4 bases, leaving 2 bases of the junction unmatched. Per the germline V gene, CDR1 is SNHLY and CDR2 is FYNNEI. This PCR relied on a set of 60 Vbeta primers and 13 Jbeta primers. Generated by immunoSEQ multiplex PCR, the TCRdb table keeps only in-frame clones and is missing some. The sample yields more than 75,000 clones, over 70% seen once. Sequenced material: PBMCs. This receptor was obtained from a man aged 35-49 years in good health and CMV-seropositive. This chain links TRBV2 with TRBJ2-3; 14 bases fit TRBD2. For the CDR3, the DNA is TGTGCCAGCAGTGGAGGACTAGCGGGGGGAGATACGCAGTATTTT. Translated, it gives CASSGGLAGGDTQYF.